These 14 T cell receptor beta chains originate from one sample sequenced in a study of blood T cell repertoires in COVID-19. TCRdb's copy holds only in-frame clones and misses some; the assay was immunoSEQ multiplex PCR. The data contain 250,000 or so clones, around 84% of them singletons. The sequenced sample consisted of PBMCs or T cells enriched from blood (not recorded which). The origin of the receptors is a man in his forties who had recovered from COVID-19.

In this sample, this clone turned up once. The genes are TRBV28 and TRBJ1-5; D is perhaps TRBD1 (6 bases). Germline CDR1 MDHEN, CDR2 SYDVKM. The CDR3 runs 15 residues. Trimming took off 6 bases at V and 0 bases at J, with 12 bases between the two ends. DNA of the CDR3: TGTGCCAGCAGGTGGGACACCGCTAGCAATCAGCCCCAGCATTTT. It specifies CASRWDTASNQPQHF.

The genes are TRBV19 and TRBJ1-4, with a tentative D call TRBD1 (5 bases). Trimming left V 3 bases short and J 8 bases short, with 16 bases between. There are 15 residues in the CDR3. Germline V gene sequence: CDR1 LNHDA, CDR2 SQIVND (reference sequence). The CDR3 sequence is CASSIDMQGAEKLFF. The CDR3 DNA sequence: TGTGCCAGTAGTATCGATATGCAGGGTGCGGAAAAACTGTTTTTT. The entire variable domain, with the rest obtained from reference TRBV19 and TRBJ1-4, is as follows: DGGITQSPKYLFRKEGQNVTLSCEQNLNHDAMYWYRQDPGQGLRLIYYSQIVNDFQKGDIAEGYSVSREKKESFPLTVTSAQKNPTAFYLCASSIDMQGAEKLFFGSGTQLSVL.

The chain recombines TRBV28 with TRBJ1-3, with 8 bases matching TRBD1. The CDR3 has 15 amino acids. The ends lost 5 bases at V and 0 bases at J; junction bases unmatched: 3. Germline V gene lookup returns CDR1 MDHEN and CDR2 SYDVKM. The CDR3 spells CASSGQGISGNTIYF. The CDR3, as DNA: TGTGCCAGCAGTGGACAGGGCATCTCTGGAAACACCATATATTTT. The entire variable domain, with the rest obtained from reference TRBV28 and TRBJ1-3, is as follows: DVKVTQSSRYLVKRTGEKVFLECVQDMDHENMFWYRQDPGLGLRLIYFSYDVKMKEKGDIPEGYSVSREKKERFSLILESASTNQTSMYLCASSGQGISGNTIYFGEGSWLTVV.

V is TRBV19 and J is TRBJ1-2; tentatively, D is TRBD1 (6 bases). V was clipped by 4 bases and J by 4 bases, with 19 bases between them. In germline, CDR1 is LNHDA, CDR2 SQIVND (reference sequence). CDR3 length equals 16 residues. The DNA for the CDR3 is TGTGCCAGTAGTACCTCAGAAGCGGCGACAGGCTATGGCTACACCTTC. It yields the protein CASSTSEAATGYGYTF.

This clone was detected a few times. The chain has TRBV6-5 and TRBJ2-7; 7 nucleotides line up with TRBD1. The CDR3 runs to 13 residues. V gave up 7 bases and J gave up 5 bases; unmatched junction bases: 8. Germline CDR1 is MNHEY and CDR2 is SVGAGI. CDR3 coding DNA: TGTGCCAGCATCCAGACAGGGTGGCACGAGCAGTACTTC. Its translation is CASIQTGWHEQYF.

The chain has TRBV25-1 and TRBJ2-2, with 9 bases lining up with TRBD1. V was pared by 4 bases and J by 0 bases, with 9 bases of the junction left unmatched. This CDR3 has 18 residues. Germline V gene data show CDR1 as MGHDK and CDR2 as SYGVNS. CDR3 protein: CASSVTPRQGANTGELFF. The CDR3 coding sequence is TGTGCCAGCAGTGTTACCCCCCGACAGGGGGCGAACACCGGGGAGCTGTTTTTT.

This clone was counted a few times. The rearrangement joins TRBV19 to TRBJ1-2; 8 nucleotides line up with TRBD1. CDR1 and CDR2 from the germline V gene are LNHDA and SQIVND (reference sequence). V shed 2 bases, J shed 7 bases, and the junction held 3 bases outside the gene matches. The length of the CDR3 is 13 residues. CDR3 loop: CASSIQGASGYTF. The CDR3 DNA reads as TGTGCCAGTAGTATACAGGGGGCGAGTGGCTACACCTTC.

The chain employs TRBV4-2 and TRBJ2-7; 7 positions agree with TRBD2. This CDR3 is 13 amino acids long. J gave up 5 bases and V 1 base, and 2 bases lay outside the gene matches. From germline, CDR1 is LGHNA and CDR2 YNFKEQ. The CDR3 reads CASSQGTSDEQYF. CDR3 sequence (DNA): TGTGCCAGCAGCCAAGGGACTAGTGACGAGCAGTACTTC.

The chain is built from TRBV27 and TRBJ2-5; 8 bases map to TRBD2. The CDR3 runs 16 residues. Looked up from germline, CDR1 is MNHEY and CDR2 is SMNVEV (reference sequence). V lost 5 bases, J lost 9 bases, and 17 bases stayed unmatched. The CDR3 here is CASSAIQTSGTRPQYF. DNA of the CDR3: TGTGCCAGCAGTGCAATACAAACTAGCGGCACTAGACCCCAGTACTTC.

The gene calls are TRBV5-1 and TRBJ2-3; 13 bases are shared with TRBD2. CDR1 and CDR2 from the germline V gene are SGHRS and YFSETQ. The trim removed 9 bases at V and 1 base at J, leaving 2 bases unmatched. The CDR3 totals 14 residues. In DNA form, the CDR3 reads TGCGCCACCGGGACTAGCGGGGGCACAGATACGCAGTATTTT. This sequence encodes CATGTSGGTDTQYF. The whole variable domain, filled in from reference TRBV5-1 and TRBJ2-3, reads KAGVTQTPRYLIKTRGQQVTLSCSPISGHRSVSWYQQTPGQGLQFLFEYFSETQRNKGNFPGRFSGRQFSNSRSEMNVSTLELGDSALYLCATGTSGGTDTQYFGPGTRLTVL.

The rearrangement joins TRBV9 to TRBJ1-2; D perhaps matches TRBD1 (6 bases). Per germline, CDR1 SGDLS and CDR2 YYNGEE. The CDR3 spans 15 residues. Trimming cost V 3 bases and J 3 bases, with 15 bases left between them. The DNA of the CDR3 is TGTGCCAGCAGCGCGTGGGACAAGACCTACTATGGCTACACCTTC. This gives the protein CASSAWDKTYYGYTF. The complete variable domain, with remaining parts taken from reference TRBV9 and TRBJ1-2, reads DSGVTQTPKHLITATGQRVTLRCSPRSGDLSVYWYQQSLDQGLQFLIQYYNGEERAKGNILERFSAQQFPDLHSELNLSSLELGDSALYFCASSAWDKTYYGYTFGSGTRLTVV.

The table lists this clone with a count of one. CDR3 in DNA: TGTGCCAGCAGCACCCGGACTAGCGGGAGTAACGAGCAGTACTTC. It translates to CASSTRTSGSNEQYF. The genes are TRBV21-1 and TRBJ2-7; whether TRBD2, the table's D call, matches the DNA was not checked. TRBV21-1 is labeled a pseudogene. The CDR3 loop spans 15 amino acids.

The V gene is TRBV6-5, the J gene TRBJ2-7; a possible D gene is TRBD1 (6 bases). With 5 bases removed from V and 3 bases from J, the gap between germline ends came to 14 bases. The CDR3 extends over 14 amino acids. Germline lookup yields CDR1 MNHEY and CDR2 SVGAGI. The CDR3 protein is CASSRIGQLYEQYF. For the CDR3, the DNA is TGTGCCAGCAGTCGAATAGGACAGCTCTACGAGCAGTACTTC.

The genes are TRBV9 and TRBJ2-2; TRBD2 matches at 12 bases. This CDR3 is built from 17 residues. Germline V gene data show CDR1 as SGDLS and CDR2 as YYNGEE. J was trimmed by 6 bases and V by 0 bases; bases with no gene match: 6. CDR3 in DNA: TGTGCCAGCAGCGTAGTGGAAACTAGCGGGAGGTCCGGGGAGCTGTTTTTT. Protein product: CASSVVETSGRSGELFF.